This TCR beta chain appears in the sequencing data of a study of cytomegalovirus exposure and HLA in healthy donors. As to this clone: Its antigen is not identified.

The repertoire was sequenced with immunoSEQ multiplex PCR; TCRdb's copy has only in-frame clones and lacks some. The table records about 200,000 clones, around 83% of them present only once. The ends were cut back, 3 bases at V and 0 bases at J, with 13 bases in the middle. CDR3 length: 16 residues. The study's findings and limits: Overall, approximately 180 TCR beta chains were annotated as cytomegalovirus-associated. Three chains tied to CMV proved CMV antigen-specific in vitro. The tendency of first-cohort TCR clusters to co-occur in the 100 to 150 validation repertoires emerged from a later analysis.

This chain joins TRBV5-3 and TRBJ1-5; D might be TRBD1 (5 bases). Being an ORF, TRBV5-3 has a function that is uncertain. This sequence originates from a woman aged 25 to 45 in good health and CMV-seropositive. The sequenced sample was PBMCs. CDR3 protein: CARSSQGRCSNQPQHF. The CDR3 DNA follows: TGTGCCAGAAGCTCCCAGGGTCGTTGTAGCAATCAGCCCCAGCATTTT.